This passage covers 27 T cell receptor beta chains from one sample sequenced in a study of brain T cells in children with intractable seizures (dated by TCRdb to the early 2020s). The library came from the immunoSEQ multiplex PCR assay. The table comes from immuneACCESS by way of TCRdb, which keeps in-frame sequences with V and J called. Part of the clones is missing from these tables; in studies checked, under half for an unresolved V gene and the rest for unknown reasons. The sample includes hundreds of thousands of clones, with 93% observed a single time. Roughly 5.7% of the sample comes from the top ten. The sample's time point, from its label and the paper: blood from clinic visit 5 months post-surgery; TSC patient then seizure free. Sequenced material: peripheral blood, taken roughly 5 months after surgery. The receptors derive from a boy less than two years old with tuberous sclerosis and intractable seizures.

The CDR3 DNA follows: TGTGCCAGCAGTTCTAAGGTACACACTGAAGCTTTCTTT. It translates to CASSSKVHTEAFF. The chain uses TRBV27 and TRBJ1-1, with D unresolved. This CDR3 has 13 residues. Trimming took off 4 bases at V and 3 bases at J, with 9 bases between the two ends. The germline V gene has CDR1 MNHEY and CDR2 SMNVEV (reference sequence).

The chain carries TRBV5-3 and TRBJ2-4; 8 positions match TRBD2. TRBV5-3 is flagged as an ORF with uncertain function. Trimming at V came to 3 bases and at J to 0 bases, leaving 5 bases not matched to a gene. The CDR3 has 16 amino acids. CDR3 region: CARSCSSGLAKNIQYF. The DNA for the CDR3 is TGTGCCAGAAGCTGTTCTAGCGGGTTAGCCAAAAACATTCAGTACTTC.

This clone turned up a few times. The rearrangement uses TRBV5-6 and TRBJ2-7, with TRBD2 as a possible D gene (5 bases). Per the germline V gene, CDR1 is SGHDT and CDR2 is YYEEEE. V gave up 0 bases and J gave up 1 base, with 14 bases separating them. The CDR3 runs 16 residues. The CDR3 DNA follows: TGTGCCAGCAGCTTGGTATCGGACTTAGCATCCTACGAGCAGTACTTC. It yields the protein CASSLVSDLASYEQYF.

The chain uses TRBV2 and TRBJ2-7; TRBD2 matches 14 bases. V lost 3 bases and J lost 1; bases outside the gene matches: 5. This CDR3 is 17 amino acids long. Germline V gene sequence: CDR1 SNHLY, CDR2 FYNNEI. CDR3 region: CASSDLGTSGGSYEQYF. The CDR3 DNA reads as TGTGCCAGCAGTGACCTCGGGACTAGCGGGGGATCCTACGAGCAGTACTTC.

V gene TRBV19 combines with J gene TRBJ2-7, with 11 bases matching TRBD1. Germline-derived CDR1 and CDR2 are LNHDA and SQIVND (reference sequence). Trimming took 4 bases from V and 7 from J; bases not matched to a gene: 3. The CDR3 length is 13 residues. The CDR3 bases are TGTGCCAGTAGTACTGGGACAGGGGGAGAGCAGTACTTC. Amino acids: CASSTGTGGEQYF.

The chain carries TRBV2 and TRBJ1-1, with D hard to call. The V end was cut by 9 bases, the J end by 3 bases, with 14 bases between. Germline V CDR1 and CDR2: SNHLY, FYNNEI. CDR3 length: 13 residues. The CDR3 spells CASSKSEYTEAFF. In DNA form, the CDR3 reads TGTGCCAGTAGCAAGAGTGAGTACACTGAAGCTTTCTTT.

The chain uses TRBV5-4 and TRBJ1-1; 11 nucleotides match TRBD1. The CDR3 covers 16 residues. CDR1 is SGHNT and CDR2 is YYREEE in the germline V gene (reference sequence). V shed 0 bases and J 4 bases; nucleotides not matched to a gene: 5. This CDR3 reads CASSLVPGTGGTEAFF. In DNA form, the CDR3 reads TGTGCCAGCAGCTTGGTCCCCGGGACAGGGGGCACTGAAGCTTTCTTT.

V is TRBV2 and J is TRBJ2-1, with D perhaps TRBD2 (6 bases). V was clipped by 3 bases and J by 8 bases, with 14 bases between them. This CDR3 has 14 residues. The germline CDR1 and CDR2 sequences are SNHLY and FYNNEI. The CDR3 loop reads CASSDPSVVDEQFF. CDR3 in DNA: TGTGCCAGCAGTGACCCTAGCGTCGTGGATGAGCAGTTCTTC.

V usage is TRBV15 and J usage is TRBJ2-5; D might be TRBD1 or TRBD2, each matching 7 bases. Trimming stripped 8 bases from V and 5 bases from J, with 27 bases between. Germline V gene sequence: CDR1 LNHNV, CDR2 YYDKDF (reference sequence). The CDR3 covers 17 residues. CDR3 nucleotide sequence: TGTGCCACCGGGGGGGGCCTAGGACAGGCGTACCGGGAGACCCAGTACTTC. It yields the protein CATGGGLGQAYRETQYF.

The rearrangement uses TRBV6-1 and TRBJ1-5, with 9 nucleotides matching TRBD1. The CDR3 contains 15 residues. Germline CDR1 MNHNS, CDR2 SASEGT. The J segment lost 6 bases and the V segment lost 2 bases, leaving 5 bases of the junction unmatched. Here the CDR3 reads CASSEKTGGGQPQHF. For the CDR3, the DNA is TGTGCCAGCAGTGAAAAGACAGGGGGTGGTCAGCCCCAGCATTTT.

J is TRBJ2-7 and V is TRBV9; 8 bases match TRBD1. V gave up 3 bases and J gave up 3 bases; unmatched junction bases: 8. CDR3 length: 15 residues. Germline values: CDR1 SGDLS, CDR2 YYNGEE. The CDR3 loop is CASSAEQGVDYEQYF. As DNA, the CDR3 is TGTGCCAGCAGCGCTGAACAGGGGGTAGACTACGAGCAGTACTTC.

The CDR3 DNA follows: TGTGCCAGCAGCGGGAGACTAGCGAACAAGTCCTACGAGCAGTACTTC. Translated, it gives CASSGRLANKSYEQYF. This chain links TRBV2 with TRBJ2-7, with 8 positions matching TRBD2. Germline V CDR1 and CDR2: SNHLY, FYNNEI. V dropped 6 bases and J dropped 1; count of bases not matched to a gene: 11. The CDR3 runs 16 residues. Complete variable domain (other parts from reference TRBV2 and TRBJ2-7): EPEVTQTPSHQVTQMGQEVILRCVPISNHLYFYWYRQILGQKVEFLVSFYNNEISEKSEIFDDQFSVERPDGSNFTLKIRSTKLEDSAMYFCASSGRLANKSYEQYFGPGTRLTVT.

This chain connects TRBV21-1 to TRBJ2-1; whether TRBD1, the table's D call, matches the DNA was not checked. TRBV21-1 is marked as a pseudogene. This CDR3 region has 16 residues. For the CDR3, the DNA is TGTGCCAGCAAAGACAGGGGTCGATACTCCTACAATGAGCAGTTCTTC. It encodes CASKDRGRYSYNEQFF.

The chain uses TRBV27 and TRBJ2-1; 7 nucleotides align to TRBD1. The CDR3 extends over 15 amino acids. With V trimmed by 6 bases and J by 2 bases, 7 bases remained unmatched. Looked up from germline, CDR1 is MNHEY and CDR2 is SMNVEV (reference sequence). The CDR3 nucleotides are TGTGCCAGCAGACAAGACGGGACAGCCTACAATGAGCAGTTCTTC. Translated, it gives CASRQDGTAYNEQFF.

V and J are TRBV9 and TRBJ1-2, with D possibly matching TRBD1 (5 bases). CDR3 length: 14 amino acids. The ends were cut back, 6 bases at V and 0 bases at J, with 12 bases in the middle. CDR1 is SGDLS, CDR2 YYNGEE, per germline. DNA for the CDR3: TGTGCCAGCACTTCGGGGGGGACTAACTATGGCTACACCTTC. Translation gives CASTSGGTNYGYTF.

V usage is TRBV28 and J usage is TRBJ2-7, with D perhaps being TRBD1 or TRBD2 (5 bases each). Per the germline V gene, CDR1 is MDHEN and CDR2 is SYDVKM. The CDR3 contains 15 residues. V was cut by 4 bases and J by 0 bases, with 13 bases left in between. The CDR3 sequence is CASSSTGTGSYEQYF. The CDR3 DNA sequence: TGTGCCAGCAGTTCGACCGGGACCGGCTCCTACGAGCAGTACTTC. Full variable domain (remainder filled in from reference TRBV28 and TRBJ2-7): DVKVTQSSRYLVKRTGEKVFLECVQDMDHENMFWYRQDPGLGLRLIYFSYDVKMKEKGDIPEGYSVSREKKERFSLILESASTNQTSMYLCASSSTGTGSYEQYFGPGTRLTVT.

The chain couples TRBV10-3 to TRBJ2-7, with TRBD1 as a possible D gene (6 bases). The CDR3 is 15 amino acids. Germline V gives CDR1 ENHRY, CDR2 SYGVKD. The V gene lost 6 bases and the J gene lost 0 bases, with 15 bases spanning the gap. CDR3: CAISPGTTYSYEQYF. The CDR3 coding sequence is TGTGCCATCAGCCCCGGGACAACATACTCCTACGAGCAGTACTTC.

This chain connects TRBV9 to TRBJ2-5, with D possibly matching TRBD1 (6 bases). From germline, CDR1 is SGDLS and CDR2 YYNGEE. The V end was cut by 5 bases, the J end by 1 base, with 15 bases between. CDR3 length: 15 amino acids. CDR3 nucleotide sequence: TGTGCCAGCAGGAAAAACAGGGACGGCCAAGAGACCCAGTACTTC. It codes for CASRKNRDGQETQYF. The whole variable domain, remainder taken from reference TRBV9 and TRBJ2-5, is DSGVTQTPKHLITATGQRVTLRCSPRSGDLSVYWYQQSLDQGLQFLIQYYNGEERAKGNILERFSAQQFPDLHSELNLSSLELGDSALYFCASRKNRDGQETQYFGPGTRLLVL.

This chain links TRBV21-1 with TRBJ1-5. TRBV21-1 is a known pseudogene. This CDR3 has 13 residues. The CDR3 reads CASSKGKNQPQHF. CDR3 bases: TGTGCCAGCAGCAAAGGAAAGAATCAGCCCCAGCATTTT.

This clone was picked up one time. V gene TRBV7-6 combines with J gene TRBJ2-5; 9 nucleotides agree with TRBD1. V was clipped by 5 bases and J by 5 bases; unmatched bases: 9. CDR3 length equals 15 residues. Germline V gene lookup returns CDR1 SGHVS and CDR2 FNYEAQ. The CDR3 DNA sequence: TGTGCCAGCAGCCTTGGGACAGGGCCGAGGGAGACCCAGTACTTC. Residues: CASSLGTGPRETQYF.

This chain connects TRBV28 to TRBJ1-6; D remains unclear. Deletions cut 5 bases from V and 8 bases from J, with 10 bases between. The CDR3 consists of 13 residues. Per germline, CDR1 MDHEN and CDR2 SYDVKM. In DNA, the CDR3 is TGTGCCAGCAGTCAACCATCCGATTCACCCCTCCACTTT. It codes for CASSQPSDSPLHF.

V gene TRBV5-1 combines with J gene TRBJ2-1, with TRBD2 matching over 12 bases. V shed 9 bases and J 8 bases; nucleotides not matched to a gene: 9. Germline V gene sequence: CDR1 SGHRS, CDR2 YFSETQ. There are 14 residues in the CDR3. This chain's CDR3 is CATSQTSGSYEQFF. For the CDR3, the DNA is TGCGCCACCTCCCAGACTAGCGGGAGCTATGAGCAGTTCTTC.

This chain uses TRBV30 with TRBJ1-5; 9 positions agree with TRBD1. J gave up 6 bases and V 2 bases, and 5 bases lay outside the gene matches. Germline V gives CDR1 GTSNPN, CDR2 SVGIG (reference sequence). The CDR3 covers 14 residues. Written as DNA, the CDR3 is TGTGCCTGGAGTCCGGGGACAGGGAGTCAGCCCCAGCATTTT. Its translation: CAWSPGTGSQPQHF.

The CDR3 region is CASSIGLDGNEQFF. CDR3 nucleotide sequence: TGTGCCAGTAGTATCGGACTAGATGGCAATGAGCAGTTCTTC. This sequence joins TRBV19 and TRBJ2-1, with 7 bases lining up with TRBD2. CDR1 is LNHDA, CDR2 SQIVND, per germline (reference sequence). The CDR3 consists of 14 residues. With V trimmed by 3 bases and J by 6 bases, 5 bases remained unmatched.

This clone was seen once. The rearrangement uses TRBV30 and TRBJ1-3; possible D gene TRBD1, 5 bases. The germline V and J ends were trimmed by 2 bases and 2 bases, with 13 bases remaining between them. This CDR3 has 15 amino acids. Germline V gives CDR1 GTSNPN, CDR2 SVGIG (reference sequence). The CDR3 nucleotides read TGTGCCTGGAGTCCCCCGGGGGGGACTGGAAACACCATATATTTT. It translates to CAWSPPGGTGNTIYF.

This clone has only one observation. The chain links TRBV4-2 to TRBJ2-7; a possible D gene is TRBD2 (7 bases). Trimming took off 0 bases at V and 2 bases at J, with 14 bases between the two ends. CDR3 length: 16 amino acids. Per the germline V gene, CDR1 is LGHNA and CDR2 is YNFKEQ. The CDR3 spells CASSQDMGGLTYEQYF. CDR3 nucleotides: TGTGCCAGCAGCCAAGACATGGGGGGGCTCACCTACGAGCAGTACTTC.

V and J are TRBV5-1 and TRBJ2-5; the D gene is possibly TRBD2 (6 bases). The V end was cut by 1 base, the J end by 3 bases, with 10 bases between. The CDR3 extends over 14 amino acids. CDR1 and CDR2 from the germline V gene are SGHRS and YFSETQ. The CDR3 bases are TGCGCCAGCAGCTTGTTTACGGGAGAAGAGACCCAGTACTTC. This codes for CASSLFTGEETQYF. Supplemented by reference TRBV5-1 and TRBJ2-5, the full variable domain reads KAGVTQTPRYLIKTRGQQVTLSCSPISGHRSVSWYQQTPGQGLQFLFEYFSETQRNKGNFPGRFSGRQFSNSRSEMNVSTLELGDSALYLCASSLFTGEETQYFGPGTRLLVL.